This T cell receptor (beta chain) originates from a study of T cells in Graves' hyperthyroidism and ophthalmopathy. This CDR3 contains 16 residues. V was clipped by 1 base and J by 3 bases; unmatched bases: 1. For the diagnoses, clinical symptoms, serum thyroxine and TRAb, thyroid ultrasound and orbital computed tomography were used. Amplification targeted TCR beta CDR3 regions from RNA transcripts. The study used the HTBI primer set for a first-round RT-PCR of the TCR CDR3. TCRdb re-called the multiplex PCR reads through MiXCR, storing one row per CDR3 protein. The sample holds roughly 380,000 distinct CDR3 sequences, about 15% seen once. Study-wide findings and caveats: Before onset, ophthalmopathy was predicted by the model a median approximately 6.5 months earlier.

This clonotype was counted at least ten times. Its antigen is unknown. The source is a woman aged 55-70 years with Graves' hyperthyroidism. Sequenced sample: blood. This chain links TRBV12-3 or TRBV12-4 with TRBJ2-1; 12 positions match TRBD2. CDR3 region: CASSLGTSGNYNEQFF. The CDR3 coding sequence is TGTGCCAGCAGTTTAGGGACTAGCGGGAACTACAATGAGCAGTTCTTC.